This passage covers 2 T cell receptor beta chains from one sample sequenced in a study of blood T cells in healthy people across ages. Next came a second PCR, run for roughly 7 to 12 cycles, which used a sample-barcoded 5' primer along with a J-beta primer mix. TCRdb itself ran the 5' RACE reads through MiXCR, one entry per CDR3 protein. The sample lists about 780,000 distinct CDR3 sequences, about 47% occurring once. The sample taken for sequencing was blood. The receptors here all came from an elderly man in good health.

DNA of the CDR3: TGTGCCAGCAAATTAGTAGGGCTGTACGGATACGAGCAGTACTTC. It specifies CASKLVGLYGYEQYF. This chain joins TRBV27 and TRBJ2-4; D uncertain. The last part of the DNA fits TRBJ2-7 better; the J call may be wrong. Per the germline V gene, CDR1 is MNHEY and CDR2 is SMNVEV (reference sequence). This CDR3 spans 15 amino acids.

The chain joins TRBV12-3 or TRBV12-4 to TRBJ2-7; 7 bases match TRBD2. The CDR3 length is 17 residues. V lost 7 bases, J lost 0 bases, and 15 bases stayed unmatched. The CDR3 reads CASISGRASGSSYEQYF. CDR3 nucleotides: TGTGCCAGCATCTCGGGTCGGGCTAGCGGCAGCTCCTACGAGCAGTACTTC.